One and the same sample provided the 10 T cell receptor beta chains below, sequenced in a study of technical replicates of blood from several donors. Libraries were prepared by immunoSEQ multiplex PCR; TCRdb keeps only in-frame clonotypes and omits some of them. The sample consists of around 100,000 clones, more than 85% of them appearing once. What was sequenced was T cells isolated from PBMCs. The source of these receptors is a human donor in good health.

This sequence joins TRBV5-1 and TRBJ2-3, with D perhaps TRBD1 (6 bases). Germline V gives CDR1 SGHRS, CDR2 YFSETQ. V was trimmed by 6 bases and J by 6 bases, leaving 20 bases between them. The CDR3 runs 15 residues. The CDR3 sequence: CASTFPTGGSDTQYF. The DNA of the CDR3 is TGCGCCAGCACCTTCCCGACAGGCGGATCCGATACGCAGTATTTT.

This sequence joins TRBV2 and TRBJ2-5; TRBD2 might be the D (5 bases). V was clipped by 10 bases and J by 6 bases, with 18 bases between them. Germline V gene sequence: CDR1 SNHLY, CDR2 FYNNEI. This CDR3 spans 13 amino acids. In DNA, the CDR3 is TGTGCCACCTATTCCGGAGAGGGAAAGACCCAGTACTTC. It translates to CATYSGEGKTQYF.

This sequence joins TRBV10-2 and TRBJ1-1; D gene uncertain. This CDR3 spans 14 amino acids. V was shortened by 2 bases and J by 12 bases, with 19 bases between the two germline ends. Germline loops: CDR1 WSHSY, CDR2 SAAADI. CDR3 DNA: TGCGCCAGCAGTGAGGGAAGGGCGCGGGGTGAGCCTTTCTTT. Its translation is CASSEGRARGEPFF.

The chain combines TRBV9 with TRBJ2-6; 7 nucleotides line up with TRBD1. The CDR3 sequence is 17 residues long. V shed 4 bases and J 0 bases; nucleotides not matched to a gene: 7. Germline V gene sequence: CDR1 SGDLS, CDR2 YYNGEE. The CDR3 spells CASSPTGSASGANVLTF. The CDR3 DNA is TGTGCCAGCAGCCCGACAGGGTCCGCCTCTGGGGCCAACGTCCTGACTTTC.

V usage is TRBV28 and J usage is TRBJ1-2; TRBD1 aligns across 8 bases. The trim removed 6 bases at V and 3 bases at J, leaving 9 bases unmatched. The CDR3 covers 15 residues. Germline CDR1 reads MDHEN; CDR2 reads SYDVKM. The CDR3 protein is CASSYLDREDYGYTF. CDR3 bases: TGTGCCAGCAGCTATTTGGACAGGGAGGACTATGGCTACACCTTC.

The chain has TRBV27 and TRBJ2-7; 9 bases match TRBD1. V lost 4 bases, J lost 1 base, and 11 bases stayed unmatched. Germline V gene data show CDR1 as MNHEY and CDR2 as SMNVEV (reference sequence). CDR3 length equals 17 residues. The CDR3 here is CASSSSGTGRQSYEQYF. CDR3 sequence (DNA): TGTGCCAGCAGTTCCTCCGGGACAGGGCGCCAGTCCTACGAGCAGTACTTC.

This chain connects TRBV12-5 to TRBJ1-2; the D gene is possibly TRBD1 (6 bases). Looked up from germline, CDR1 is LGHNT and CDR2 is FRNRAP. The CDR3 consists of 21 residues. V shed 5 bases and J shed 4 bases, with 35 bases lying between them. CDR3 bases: TGTGCTAGTGGTGCCTCGCCAAGGGGGGGACTTCTTATACAGGTCTCCTATGGCTACACCTTC. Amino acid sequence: CASGASPRGGLLIQVSYGYTF.

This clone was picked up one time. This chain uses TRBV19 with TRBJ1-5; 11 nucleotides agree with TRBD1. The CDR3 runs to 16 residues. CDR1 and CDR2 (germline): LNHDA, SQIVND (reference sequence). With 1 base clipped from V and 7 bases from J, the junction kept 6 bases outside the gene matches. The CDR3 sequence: CASSIVTGTGGQPQHF. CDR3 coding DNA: TGTGCCAGTAGTATAGTTACCGGGACAGGGGGGCAGCCCCAGCATTTT.

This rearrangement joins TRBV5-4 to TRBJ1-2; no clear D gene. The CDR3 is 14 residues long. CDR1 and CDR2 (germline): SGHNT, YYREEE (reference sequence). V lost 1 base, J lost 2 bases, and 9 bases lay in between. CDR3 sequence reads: CASSLTVANYGYTF. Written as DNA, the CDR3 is TGTGCCAGCAGCTTGACAGTCGCCAACTATGGCTACACCTTC.

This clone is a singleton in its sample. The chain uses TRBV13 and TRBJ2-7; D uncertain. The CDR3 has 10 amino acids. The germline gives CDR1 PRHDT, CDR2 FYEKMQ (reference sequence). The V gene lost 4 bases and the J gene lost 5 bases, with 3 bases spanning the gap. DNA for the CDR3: TGTGCCAGCAGCTCAAACGAGCAGTACTTC. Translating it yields CASSSNEQYF.